This TCR beta chain is from a study of blood T cell repertoires in COVID-19. Across the study: COVID-19 samples from acute and convalescent phases originated in the United States, Italy and Spain. PBMCs, B-cell-depleted T cells, or T cells provided the cDNA or gDNA that made up the material.

The CDR3 runs 14 residues. Germline CDR1 MDHEN, CDR2 SYDVKM. V lost 5 bases, J lost 1 base, and 12 bases lay in between. In the original analysis: Reference gene primers were amplified, and this amplification served to estimate nucleated cell counts. Profiled with immunoSEQ multiplex PCR; TCRdb holds only in-frame clones, not every one. Clone size and V and J calls were adopted from that table, with D and trimming inferred from the DNA. The sample holds more than 95,000 clones, 79% seen once. The chain links TRBV28 to TRBJ2-7; weak D call: TRBD2 (5 bases). The sequenced material came from peripheral blood. The sequence was obtained from a man in his forties with active or convalescent COVID-19. CDR3 region: CASSIGGGSYEQYF. In nucleotides, the CDR3 is TGTGCCAGCAGTATAGGAGGAGGATCCTACGAGCAGTACTTC.